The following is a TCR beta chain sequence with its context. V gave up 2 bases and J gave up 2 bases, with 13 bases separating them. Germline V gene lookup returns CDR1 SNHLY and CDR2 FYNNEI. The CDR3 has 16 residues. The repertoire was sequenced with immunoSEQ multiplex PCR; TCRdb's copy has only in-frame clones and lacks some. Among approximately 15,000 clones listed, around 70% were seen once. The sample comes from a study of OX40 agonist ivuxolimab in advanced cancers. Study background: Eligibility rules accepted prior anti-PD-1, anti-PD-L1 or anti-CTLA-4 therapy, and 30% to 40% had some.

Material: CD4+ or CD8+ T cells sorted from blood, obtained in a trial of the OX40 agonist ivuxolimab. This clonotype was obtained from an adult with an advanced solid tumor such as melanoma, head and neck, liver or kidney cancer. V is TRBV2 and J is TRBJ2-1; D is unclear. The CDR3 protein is CASSEWAGPTYNEQFF. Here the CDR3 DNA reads TGTGCCAGCAGTGAATGGGCCGGGCCCACCTACAATGAGCAGTTCTTC.